This T cell receptor (beta chain) derives from a study of cytomegalovirus exposure and HLA in healthy donors. Study-wide results and limits: V- and J-gene trimming in TCR beta was tied to a missense DCLRE1C variant by an analysis performed later.

This clone has just one count. Its antigen is still unknown. With 60 Vbeta and 13 Jbeta primers, the PCR was carried out. How the authors handled the data: About 80 million unique TCR beta chains, about 11 million of them shared, were counted by a later analysis. Generated by immunoSEQ multiplex PCR, the TCRdb table keeps only in-frame clones and is missing some. The V and J calls and the clone size are those of that table, but D and trimming were determined from the DNA. The repertoire holds some 95,000 clones, with around 73% as singletons. V gave up 0 bases and J gave up 2 bases; unmatched junction bases: 12. The CDR3 totals 18 residues. The germline V gene encodes CDR1 SGHRS and CDR2 YFSETQ.

The sequence derives from a female donor in good health and CMV-seronegative. The rearrangement joins TRBV5-1 to TRBJ2-5; 8 bases agree with TRBD1. Sequenced input: PBMCs. The CDR3 coding sequence is TGCGCCAGCAGCTTGGGAGGCATTCCCGGGACAGGACAAGAGACCCAGTACTTC. It specifies CASSLGGIPGTGQETQYF.